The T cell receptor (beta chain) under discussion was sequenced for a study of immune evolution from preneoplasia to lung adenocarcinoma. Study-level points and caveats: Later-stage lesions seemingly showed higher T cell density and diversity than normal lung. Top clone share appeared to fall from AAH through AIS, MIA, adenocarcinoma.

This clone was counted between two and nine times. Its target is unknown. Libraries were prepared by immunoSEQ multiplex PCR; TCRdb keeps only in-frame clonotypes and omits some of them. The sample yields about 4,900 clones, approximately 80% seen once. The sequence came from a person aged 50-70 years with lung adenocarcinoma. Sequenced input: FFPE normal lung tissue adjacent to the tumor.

The CDR3, as DNA: TGTGCCAGCAGCCAAGAGCAAACGAGGGAGCAGTACTTC. Translated, it gives CASSQEQTREQYF. The rearrangement uses TRBV4-2 and TRBJ2-7; D gene unclear. There are 13 residues in the CDR3. Germline assignment: CDR1 LGHNA and CDR2 YNFKEQ. V gave up 0 bases and J gave up 7 bases, with 10 bases separating them.